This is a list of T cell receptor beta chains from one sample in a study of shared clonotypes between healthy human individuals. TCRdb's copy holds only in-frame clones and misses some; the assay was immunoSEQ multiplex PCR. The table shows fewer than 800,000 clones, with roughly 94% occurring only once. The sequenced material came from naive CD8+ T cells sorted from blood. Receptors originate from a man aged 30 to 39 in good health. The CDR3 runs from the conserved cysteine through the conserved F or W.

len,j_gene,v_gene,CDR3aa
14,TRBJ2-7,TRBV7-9,CASSLPTNPYEQYF
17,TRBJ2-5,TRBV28,CASSLSITRGTQETQYF
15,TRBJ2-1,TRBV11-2,CASRSPGTTYNEQFF
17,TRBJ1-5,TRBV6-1,CASSEHGARRSNQPQHF
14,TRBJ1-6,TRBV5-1,CASSLGTADSPLHF
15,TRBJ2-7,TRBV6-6,CASSPSRQGPYEQYF
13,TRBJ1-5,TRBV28,CASSSTWGQPQHF
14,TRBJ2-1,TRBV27,CASSLGGAHNEQFF
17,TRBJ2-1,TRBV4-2,CASSQEMLAGPYNEQFF
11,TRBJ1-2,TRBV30,CAGGERDGYTF
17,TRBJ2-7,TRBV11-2,CASSNDPGQPISYEQYF
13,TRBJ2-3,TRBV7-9,CASGGGGVDTQYF
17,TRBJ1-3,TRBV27,CASSSRTGGPSGNTIYF
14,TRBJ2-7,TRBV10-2,CASSSGTYFYEQYF
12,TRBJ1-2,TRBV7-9,CASNPTGERYTF
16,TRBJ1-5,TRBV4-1,CASSQEPGTGVQPQHF
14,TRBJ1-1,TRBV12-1,CASSFPGGDTEAFF
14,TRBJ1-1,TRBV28,CASSLGPMNTEAFF
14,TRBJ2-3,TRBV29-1,CSVVGGTTTDTQYF
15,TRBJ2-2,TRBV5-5,CASSLVDGYTGELFF
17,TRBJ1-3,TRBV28,CASSTDWDRASENTIYF
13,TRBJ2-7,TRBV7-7,CASSLGPGYEQYF
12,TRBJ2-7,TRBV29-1,CSVETFSYEQYF
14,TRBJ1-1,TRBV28,CASKAGGDWTEAFF
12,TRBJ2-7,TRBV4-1,CASSQPRGEQYF
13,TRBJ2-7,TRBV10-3,CAISEGNYYEQYF
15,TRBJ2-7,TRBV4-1,CASSLRDRSSYEQYF
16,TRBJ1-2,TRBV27,CASSLSTSDSSYGYTF
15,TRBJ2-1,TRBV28,CASRITRGAYNEQFF
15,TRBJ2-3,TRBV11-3,CASSTVAGAQDTQYF
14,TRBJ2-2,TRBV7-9,CASSLVGGTGELFF
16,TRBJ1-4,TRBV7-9,CASRPRLGETNEKLFF
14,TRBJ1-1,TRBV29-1,CSVVGQPLSTEAFF
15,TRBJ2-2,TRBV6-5,CASTTGTTNTGELFF
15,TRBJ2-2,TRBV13,CASSGRDRRTGELFF
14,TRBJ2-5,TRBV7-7,CASSHGQGQETQYF
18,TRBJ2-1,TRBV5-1,CASSLPGLAGESYNEQFF
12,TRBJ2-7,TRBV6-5,CATRGGNYEQYF
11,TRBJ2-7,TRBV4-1,CASSQGSEQYF
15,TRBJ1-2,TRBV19,CASSMESLVDYGYTF
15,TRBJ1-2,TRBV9,CASSVRAEPEYGYTF
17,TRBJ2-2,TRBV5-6,CASSLAGGGKGAGELFF
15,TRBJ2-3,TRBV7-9,CASSPTEYSTDTQYF
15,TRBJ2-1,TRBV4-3,CASSYGTGGLNEQFF
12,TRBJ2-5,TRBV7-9,CASSLGRETQYF
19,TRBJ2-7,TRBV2,CASSGTTGLAGVAGYEQYF
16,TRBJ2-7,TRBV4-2,CASSQPPGDRAYEQYF
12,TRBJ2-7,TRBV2,CASRDSVYEQYF
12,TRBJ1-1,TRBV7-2,CASSSSGFEAFF
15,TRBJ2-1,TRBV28,CASSSGTDRMSEQFF
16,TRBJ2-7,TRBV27,CASSLQTGASSYEQYF
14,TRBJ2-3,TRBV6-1,CASRWEGSTDTQYF